The rows below give T cell receptor beta chains drawn from one sample of a study of CD4 T cells in relation to SARS-CoV-2 and coronaviruses. Their antigens are not known. Profiling relied on immunoSEQ multiplex PCR, and the TCRdb table lists in-frame clones only, not all of them. The sample comprises about 22,000 clones, around three quarters of which are singletons, and 16% rests with the top ten. The specimen sequenced was CD4+ T cells from PBMCs, cultured in vitro. All receptors come from a human donor in good health. CDR3s include the opening cysteine and the closing phenylalanine or tryptophan. D genes are given only for firm matches. A clone size is listed for some rows: how often the clone was seen (once, few, many), or a class if it is expanded.

j_gene | len | abundance | v_gene | d_gene | CDR3nt | CDR3aa
TRBJ1-5 | 15 | . | TRBV19 | TRBD1 | TGTGCCAGTAGGGGAAGGGACAGGGGGATTCAGCCCCAGCATTTT | CASRGRDRGIQPQHF
TRBJ1-1 | 13 | few | TRBV11-3 | . | TGTGCCAGCAGCTTAAGTCCAAGCCAAGAAGCTTTCTTT | CASSLSPSQEAFF
TRBJ2-1 | 15 | . | TRBV12-5 | . | TGTGCTAGTGGTTTGGTCAAAGTGGGGGACGATGAGCAGTTCTTC | CASGLVKVGDDEQFF
TRBJ2-1 | 16 | few | TRBV5-4 | TRBD2 | TGTGCCAGCAGCCCGCCGGGGACTAGCGGTTACAATGAGCAGTTCTTC | CASSPPGTSGYNEQFF
TRBJ2-5 | 15 | . | TRBV6-2/TRBV6-3 | TRBD2 | TGTGCCAGCAGTAAAGCGGGAGCACTCCAAGAGACCCAGTACTTC | CASSKAGALQETQYF
TRBJ2-4 | 14 | . | TRBV2 | . | TGTGCCAGCAGTCCCAGAATAGCCAAAAACATTCAGTACTTC | CASSPRIAKNIQYF
TRBJ1-2 | 14 | few | TRBV5-4 | . | TGTGCCAGCAGTTTACAGACTGACTTGTGGGGCTACACCTTC | CASSLQTDLWGYTF
TRBJ2-3 | 14 | . | TRBV3-1/TRBV3-2 | . | TGTGCCAGCAGCCAAGGAGGCGGGATGGATACGCAGTATTTT | CASSQGGGMDTQYF
TRBJ1-3 | 14 | . | TRBV29-1 | TRBD1 | TGCAGCGTTCGACAGGGTGGCTCTGGAAACACCATATATTTT | CSVRQGGSGNTIYF
TRBJ1-5 | 13 | . | TRBV5-3 | . | TGTGCCAGAAGCTTCACCTCTCCCCGGCCCCAGCATTTT | CARSFTSPRPQHF
TRBJ2-1 | 16 | . | TRBV29-1 | TRBD2 | TGCAGCGTTGAAGGGACTAGCGGGGGGGTATACAATGAGCAGTTCTTC | CSVEGTSGGVYNEQFF
TRBJ2-2 | 17 | . | TRBV18 | TRBD1 | TGTGCCAGCTCACAATCTCTACAGGGGACGAACACCGGGGAGCTGTTTTTT | CASSQSLQGTNTGELFF
TRBJ1-2 | 16 | . | TRBV6-5 | . | TGTGCCAGCAGTTACTCGATGACAGACGCTAACTATGGCTACACCTTC | CASSYSMTDANYGYTF
TRBJ2-3 | 17 | once | TRBV7-2 | TRBD2 | TGTGCCAGCAGCTTAGATGGTAGCGGGGGGGCCGGAGATACGCAGTATTTT | CASSLDGSGGAGDTQYF
TRBJ2-1 | 14 | . | TRBV20-1 | TRBD2 | TGCAGTGCTAGTTACGGAGCGGGGAACAATGAGCAGTTCTTC | CSASYGAGNNEQFF
TRBJ1-1 | 13 | . | TRBV19 | . | TGTGCCAGTAGTATCAAGGGGTACACTGAAGCTTTCTTT | CASSIKGYTEAFF
TRBJ2-7 | 16 | . | TRBV4-3 | . | TGCGCCAGCAGCCCCCGCGGCCACTCGTGGGGGAACGAGCAGTACTTC | CASSPRGHSWGNEQYF
TRBJ2-7 | 11 | . | TRBV10-3 | . | TGTGCCATCGGGGAGCACTACGAGCAGTACTTC | CAIGEHYEQYF
TRBJ1-6 | 14 | . | TRBV6-1 | TRBD1 | TGTGCCAGCAGTGAATTCAGGACAGGTCCTACCCTCCACTTT | CASSEFRTGPTLHF
TRBJ1-1 | 16 | . | TRBV19 | . | TGTGCCACCCAACAGACCTCAAACCCCCAGAACACTGAAGCTTTCTTT | CATQQTSNPQNTEAFF
TRBJ2-5 | 14 | . | TRBV6-5 | . | TGTGCCAGCAGTACCCCGACAGGAGATGAGACCCAGTACTTC | CASSTPTGDETQYF
TRBJ2-3 | 17 | . | TRBV7-9 | TRBD2 | TGTGCCAGCAGCTTAGCAGGACTAGCGGCAAGCACAGATACGCAGTATTTT | CASSLAGLAASTDTQYF
TRBJ2-7 | 13 | few | TRBV29-1 | TRBD1 | TGCAGCGTTGAAGTAGGGACAGGGTACGAGCAGTACTTC | CSVEVGTGYEQYF
TRBJ2-3 | 13 | . | TRBV7-3 | . | TGTGCCAGCAGCCGGGGCCCCACAGATACGCAGTATTTT | CASSRGPTDTQYF
TRBJ2-1 | 14 | . | TRBV11-3 | TRBD1 | TGTGCCAGCAGCGCCCCGGACAGGTACAATGAGCAGTTCTTC | CASSAPDRYNEQFF
TRBJ2-7 | 15 | medium-sized | TRBV9 | . | TGTGCCAGCAGCGTAGGTCTCGCCGCAGGAGGCGAGCAGTACTTC | CASSVGLAAGGEQYF
TRBJ2-5 | 14 | . | TRBV6-5 | . | TGTGCCAGCAGTCCAACAGGGTTACAAGAGACCCAGTACTTC | CASSPTGLQETQYF
TRBJ1-1 | 14 | . | TRBV5-1 | . | TGCGCCAGCAGCCATGTACGAGGGGACACTGAAGCTTTCTTT | CASSHVRGDTEAFF
TRBJ2-7 | 14 | few | TRBV27 | TRBD1 | TGTGCCAGCATCAAGGGACAGGGACCCTACGAGCAGTACTTC | CASIKGQGPYEQYF
TRBJ1-5 | 14 | few | TRBV6-2/TRBV6-3 | . | TGTGCCAGCAGTCTGGACAGTCCCGATCAGCCCCAGCATTTT | CASSLDSPDQPQHF
TRBJ1-2 | 15 | . | TRBV7-2 | . | TGTGCCAGCAGCCCTCATGAGGGAAGGGGTGGTGGCTACACCTTC | CASSPHEGRGGGYTF
TRBJ2-3 | 14 | . | TRBV27 | . | TGTGCCAGCAGTTTATTTGCCCGCACAGATACGCAGTATTTT | CASSLFARTDTQYF
TRBJ1-3 | 16 | . | TRBV18 | . | TGTGCCAGCTCACCGGACCAGGGCTACTCTGGAAACACCATATATTTT | CASSPDQGYSGNTIYF
TRBJ1-5 | 12 | . | TRBV3-1/TRBV3-2 | . | TGTGCCAGCAGCCAAGAGGACAGGCCCCAGCATTTT | CASSQEDRPQHF
TRBJ1-5 | 15 | few | TRBV7-2 | . | TGTGCCAGCAGCTTGGGAATACAGGGAAATCAGCCCCAGCATTTT | CASSLGIQGNQPQHF
TRBJ2-3 | 16 | . | TRBV4-2 | TRBD2 | TGTGCCAGCAGCCAAGAGGCTAGCGGGGCCACAGATACGCAGTATTTT | CASSQEASGATDTQYF
TRBJ1-4 | 14 | . | TRBV19 | . | TGTGCCAGTAGGACGACAGCAACTAATGAAAAACTGTTTTTT | CASRTTATNEKLFF
TRBJ2-2 | 15 | . | TRBV6-5 | . | TGTGCCAGCAGTACGACAAGCCCGAACACCGGGGAGCTGTTTTTT | CASSTTSPNTGELFF
TRBJ1-6 | 14 | . | TRBV10-3 | . | TGTGCCACCAACCTTCGGACAGACAATTCACCCCTCCACTTT | CATNLRTDNSPLHF
TRBJ1-4 | 15 | . | TRBV12-2 | . | TGTGCAAGTCGCTGTTCAGCTGCAACTAATGAAAAACTGTTTTTT | CASRCSAATNEKLFF
TRBJ2-1 | 14 | . | TRBV2 | . | TGTGCCAGCACCCTTTTCGGGAGAGGCGATGAGCAGTTCTTC | CASTLFGRGDEQFF
TRBJ2-7 | 17 | few | TRBV6-2/TRBV6-3 | . | TGTGCCAGCAGCTATCCCAAAGGCCGGCTCTTTACCTACGAGCAGTACTTC | CASSYPKGRLFTYEQYF
TRBJ2-1 | 13 | once | TRBV10-2 | . | TGCGCCAGCACTCCAGGGACCTACAATGAGCAGTTCTTC | CASTPGTYNEQFF
TRBJ1-5 | 14 | . | TRBV19 | . | TGTGCCAGTAGTATTCAGCAGGCTGGTCAGCCCCAGCATTTT | CASSIQQAGQPQHF
TRBJ2-7 | 16 | . | TRBV10-3 | TRBD2 | TGTGCCATCAGTGGACTAGCGGGGATCCCAGCCTACGAGCAGTACTTC | CAISGLAGIPAYEQYF
TRBJ2-7 | 13 | . | TRBV7-8 | . | TGTGCCAGCAGAAGAGGGGCATTCTACGAGCAGTACTTC | CASRRGAFYEQYF
TRBJ2-3 | 15 | . | TRBV7-9 | . | TGTGCCAGCAGCTTACTGGCCAGAGGGACAGATACGCAGTATTTT | CASSLLARGTDTQYF
TRBJ1-1 | 15 | once | TRBV5-3 | . | TGTGCCAGAAGCAGACGGGACGGTCGAAACACTGAAGCTTTCTTT | CARSRRDGRNTEAFF
TRBJ1-5 | 14 | . | TRBV18 | . | TGTGCCAGCTCACCAGCGGCCGGAGATCAGCCCCAGCATTTT | CASSPAAGDQPQHF
TRBJ1-2 | 13 | . | TRBV14 | . | TGTGCCAGCAGCCCCAGACAGAACTATGGCTACACCTTC | CASSPRQNYGYTF
TRBJ2-1 | 17 | . | TRBV18 | TRBD1 | TGTGCCAGCTCACCAGGACAGGGGGGGATGGTAAACAATGAGCAGTTCTTC | CASSPGQGGMVNNEQFF
TRBJ1-3 | 14 | . | TRBV19 | TRBD1 | TGTGCCAGTAGTCCTCAGGGGGCTGGAAACACCATATATTTT | CASSPQGAGNTIYF
TRBJ2-5 | 14 | . | TRBV3-1/TRBV3-2 | TRBD2 | TGTGCCAGCAGCCAAGGCGGGAGCCAAGAGACCCAGTACTTC | CASSQGGSQETQYF
TRBJ2-2 | 16 | . | TRBV5-5 | . | TGTGCCAGCAGCTTGGACTGGGCGGTGGCCACCGGGGAGCTGTTTTTT | CASSLDWAVATGELFF